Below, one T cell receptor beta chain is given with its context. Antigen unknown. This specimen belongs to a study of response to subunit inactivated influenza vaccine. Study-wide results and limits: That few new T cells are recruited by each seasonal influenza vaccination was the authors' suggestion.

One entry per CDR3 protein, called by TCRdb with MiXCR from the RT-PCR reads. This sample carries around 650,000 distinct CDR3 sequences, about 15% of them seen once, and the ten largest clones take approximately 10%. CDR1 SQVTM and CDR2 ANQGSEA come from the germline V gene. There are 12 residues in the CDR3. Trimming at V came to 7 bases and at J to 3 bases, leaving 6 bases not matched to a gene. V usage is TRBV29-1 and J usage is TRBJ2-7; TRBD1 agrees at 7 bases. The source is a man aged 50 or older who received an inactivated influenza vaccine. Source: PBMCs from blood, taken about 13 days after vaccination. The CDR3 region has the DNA TGCAGCGCTGGGACAGATGGCTACGAGCAGTACTTC. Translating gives CSAGTDGYEQYF.